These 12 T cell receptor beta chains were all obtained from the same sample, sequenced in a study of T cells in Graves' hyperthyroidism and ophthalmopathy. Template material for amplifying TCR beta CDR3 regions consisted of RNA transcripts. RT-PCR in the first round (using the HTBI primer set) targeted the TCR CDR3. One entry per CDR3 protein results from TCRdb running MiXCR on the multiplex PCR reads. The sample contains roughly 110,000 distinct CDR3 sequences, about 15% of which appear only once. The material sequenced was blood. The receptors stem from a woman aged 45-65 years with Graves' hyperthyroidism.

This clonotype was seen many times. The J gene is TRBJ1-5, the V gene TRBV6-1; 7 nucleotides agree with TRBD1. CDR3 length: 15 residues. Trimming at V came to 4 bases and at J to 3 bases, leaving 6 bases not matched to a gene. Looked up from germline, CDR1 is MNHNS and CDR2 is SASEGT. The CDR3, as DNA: TGTGCCAGCAGTGTACAGGGGATGTACAATCAGCCCCAGCATTTT. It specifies CASSVQGMYNQPQHF.

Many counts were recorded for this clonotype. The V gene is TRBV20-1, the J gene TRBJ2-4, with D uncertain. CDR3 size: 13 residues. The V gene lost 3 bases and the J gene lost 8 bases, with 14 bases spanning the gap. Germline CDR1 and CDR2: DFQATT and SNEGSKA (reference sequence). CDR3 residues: CSASKDPKDIQYF. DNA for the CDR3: TGCAGTGCTAGTAAGGACCCCAAGGACATTCAGTACTTC.

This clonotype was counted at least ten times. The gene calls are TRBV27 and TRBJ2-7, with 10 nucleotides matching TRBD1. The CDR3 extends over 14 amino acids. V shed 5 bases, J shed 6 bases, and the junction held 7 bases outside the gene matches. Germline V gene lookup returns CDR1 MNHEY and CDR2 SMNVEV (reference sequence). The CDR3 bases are TGTGCCAGCAGTCCCCGACAGGGGGCAGGCGAGCAGTACTTC. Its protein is CASSPRQGAGEQYF.

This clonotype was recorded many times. CDR3 protein: CASSSTPEGSLYEQYF. The CDR3 bases are TGTGCCAGCAGCTCGACCCCTGAGGGATCTCTCTACGAGCAGTACTTC. The chain employs TRBV5-8 and TRBJ2-7; possibly TRBD2 for D (5 bases). The CDR3 consists of 16 residues. The germline V and J ends were trimmed by 3 bases and 3 bases, with 19 bases remaining between them. Germline CDR1 and CDR2: SGHTS and YDEGEE.

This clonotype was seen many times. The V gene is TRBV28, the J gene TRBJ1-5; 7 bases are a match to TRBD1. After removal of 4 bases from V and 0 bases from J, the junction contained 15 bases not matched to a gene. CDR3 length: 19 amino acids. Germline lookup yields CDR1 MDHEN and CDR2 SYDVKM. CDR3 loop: CASSSGSGGTKNSNQPQHF. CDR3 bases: TGTGCCAGCAGTTCGGGTTCAGGGGGGACAAAAAATAGCAATCAGCCCCAGCATTTT.

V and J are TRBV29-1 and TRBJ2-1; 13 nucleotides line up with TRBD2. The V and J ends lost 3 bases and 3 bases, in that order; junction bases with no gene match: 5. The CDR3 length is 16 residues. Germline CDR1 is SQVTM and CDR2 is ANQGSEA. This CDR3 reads CSVDPGLAGVYNEQFF. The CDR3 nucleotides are TGCAGCGTTGACCCCGGACTAGCGGGAGTCTACAATGAGCAGTTCTTC.

The CDR3 DNA is TGTGCCAGCAGTGAAAGGGACAGGGGAGGCAATCAGCCCCAGCATTTT. Its translation is CASSERDRGGNQPQHF. This chain links TRBV2 with TRBJ1-5; 10 bases line up with TRBD1. The CDR3 runs to 16 residues. The V segment lost 2 bases and the J segment 2 bases; nucleotides outside the gene matches: 3. Germline CDR1 reads SNHLY; CDR2 reads FYNNEI.

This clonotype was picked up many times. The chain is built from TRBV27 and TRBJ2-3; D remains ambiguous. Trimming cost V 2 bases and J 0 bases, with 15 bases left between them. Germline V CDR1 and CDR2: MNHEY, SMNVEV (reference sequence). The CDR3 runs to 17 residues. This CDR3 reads CASSLTADETSTDTQYF. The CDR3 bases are TGTGCCAGCAGTTTAACGGCCGACGAGACTAGCACAGATACGCAGTATTTT.

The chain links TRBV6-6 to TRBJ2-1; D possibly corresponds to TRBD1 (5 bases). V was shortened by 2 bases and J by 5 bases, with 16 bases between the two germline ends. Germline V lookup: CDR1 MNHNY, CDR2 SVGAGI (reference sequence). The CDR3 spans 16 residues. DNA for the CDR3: TGTGCCAGCAGTTACGCTCTTGGGGCCAGCCACAATGAGCAGTTCTTC. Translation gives CASSYALGASHNEQFF.

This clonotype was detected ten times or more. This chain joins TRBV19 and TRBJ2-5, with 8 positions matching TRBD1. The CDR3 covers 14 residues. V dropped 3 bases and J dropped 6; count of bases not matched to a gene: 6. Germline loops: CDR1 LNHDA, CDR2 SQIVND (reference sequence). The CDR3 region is CASSIPGTGQTQYF. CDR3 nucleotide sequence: TGTGCCAGTAGTATTCCGGGGACAGGACAGACCCAGTACTTC. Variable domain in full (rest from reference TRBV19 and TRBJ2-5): DGGITQSPKYLFRKEGQNVTLSCEQNLNHDAMYWYRQDPGQGLRLIYYSQIVNDFQKGDIAEGYSVSREKKESFPLTVTSAQKNPTAFYLCASSIPGTGQTQYFGPGTRLLVL.

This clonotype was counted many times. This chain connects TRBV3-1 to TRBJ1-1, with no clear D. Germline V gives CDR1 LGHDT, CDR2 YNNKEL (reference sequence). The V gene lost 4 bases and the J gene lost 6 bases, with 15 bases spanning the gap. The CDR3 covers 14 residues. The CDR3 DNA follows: TGTGCCAGCAGCCCGTCGGGCCCTGTCCCTGAAGCTTTCTTT. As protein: CASSPSGPVPEAFF.

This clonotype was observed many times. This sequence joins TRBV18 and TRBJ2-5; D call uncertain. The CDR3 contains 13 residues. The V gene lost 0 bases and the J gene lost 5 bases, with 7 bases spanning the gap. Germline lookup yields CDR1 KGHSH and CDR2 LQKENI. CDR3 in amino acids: CASSPPGFETQYF. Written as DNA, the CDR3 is TGTGCCAGCTCACCACCGGGTTTTGAGACCCAGTACTTC.